This TCR beta chain is from a study of T-cell reconstitution after alpha-beta-depleted transplantation in children (dated by TCRdb to the mid-2010s). Describing the broader study: Using TCR repertoire profiling, the study followed T-cell immune reconstitution in a quantitative way in children after TCRalphabeta/CD19-depleted allogeneic hematopoietic cell transplantation.

Broader findings and caveats from the paper: In some patients, the high TCRbeta diversity seen at day 60 was put down to recipient T cells and intrathymic progenitors that had survived conditioning. Apparently early alphabetaT-cell count recovery about two months after transplant reportedly relied on only several hundred rapidly expanded clones derived from non-depleted graft cells. Over subsequent months, a decline in hyperexpanded clone frequencies was noted, and after one year, T-cell counts and TCRbeta diversity were mostly ascribed to newly produced T cells.

Ten or more counts support this clonotype. What this receptor recognizes is not known. Base qualities are not provided; no much larger clone lies one nucleotide away. The library was made by PCR. Sequencing relied on an Illumina HiSeq 2500. TCR library preparation used molecular barcoding, with unique molecular identifiers applied to normalize quantification of the TCRbeta repertoire. Starting from the raw public reads, TCRdb applied fastp trimming at Q25, assembled clones with MiXCR and retained in-frame beta chains. Every entry covers one CDR3 protein and lists the most common genes and DNA from its rows. In this sample the table shows approximately 290,000 distinct CDR3 sequences, around 10% of which occur a single time. The top ten clonotypes cover around 24% of the sample. The sample's treatment or condition label, in plain terms: allogeneic hematopoietic cell transplantation with graft depleted of TCRalphabeta T cells and CD19 B cells. TCRalphabeta/CD19-depleted allogeneic hematopoietic cell grafts were given to the transplant recipients, all of whom were children.

Sequenced material: peripheral blood, taken 180 days after TCRalphabeta/CD19-depleted stem cell transplant. The clonotype originates from a male patient between 2 and 10 years old who had a stem cell transplant for chronic granulomatous disease, so the T cells may come from the graft donor.

The CDR3 amino acid sequence is: CASSPTGRSYEQYF. The bases are TGTGCCAGCAGTCCAACGGGCCGGTCCTACGAGCAGTACTTC. The chain links TRBV12-3 or TRBV12-4 with TRBJ2-7, with the identity of the D gene unclear. Counted from cysteine to phenylalanine, this CDR3 has 14 amino acids. The sequence is cut down to CDR3 DNA, 42 bases in frame from base 1. The junction carries 12 bases between V and J, which are trimmed by 5 bases and 1 base respectively.